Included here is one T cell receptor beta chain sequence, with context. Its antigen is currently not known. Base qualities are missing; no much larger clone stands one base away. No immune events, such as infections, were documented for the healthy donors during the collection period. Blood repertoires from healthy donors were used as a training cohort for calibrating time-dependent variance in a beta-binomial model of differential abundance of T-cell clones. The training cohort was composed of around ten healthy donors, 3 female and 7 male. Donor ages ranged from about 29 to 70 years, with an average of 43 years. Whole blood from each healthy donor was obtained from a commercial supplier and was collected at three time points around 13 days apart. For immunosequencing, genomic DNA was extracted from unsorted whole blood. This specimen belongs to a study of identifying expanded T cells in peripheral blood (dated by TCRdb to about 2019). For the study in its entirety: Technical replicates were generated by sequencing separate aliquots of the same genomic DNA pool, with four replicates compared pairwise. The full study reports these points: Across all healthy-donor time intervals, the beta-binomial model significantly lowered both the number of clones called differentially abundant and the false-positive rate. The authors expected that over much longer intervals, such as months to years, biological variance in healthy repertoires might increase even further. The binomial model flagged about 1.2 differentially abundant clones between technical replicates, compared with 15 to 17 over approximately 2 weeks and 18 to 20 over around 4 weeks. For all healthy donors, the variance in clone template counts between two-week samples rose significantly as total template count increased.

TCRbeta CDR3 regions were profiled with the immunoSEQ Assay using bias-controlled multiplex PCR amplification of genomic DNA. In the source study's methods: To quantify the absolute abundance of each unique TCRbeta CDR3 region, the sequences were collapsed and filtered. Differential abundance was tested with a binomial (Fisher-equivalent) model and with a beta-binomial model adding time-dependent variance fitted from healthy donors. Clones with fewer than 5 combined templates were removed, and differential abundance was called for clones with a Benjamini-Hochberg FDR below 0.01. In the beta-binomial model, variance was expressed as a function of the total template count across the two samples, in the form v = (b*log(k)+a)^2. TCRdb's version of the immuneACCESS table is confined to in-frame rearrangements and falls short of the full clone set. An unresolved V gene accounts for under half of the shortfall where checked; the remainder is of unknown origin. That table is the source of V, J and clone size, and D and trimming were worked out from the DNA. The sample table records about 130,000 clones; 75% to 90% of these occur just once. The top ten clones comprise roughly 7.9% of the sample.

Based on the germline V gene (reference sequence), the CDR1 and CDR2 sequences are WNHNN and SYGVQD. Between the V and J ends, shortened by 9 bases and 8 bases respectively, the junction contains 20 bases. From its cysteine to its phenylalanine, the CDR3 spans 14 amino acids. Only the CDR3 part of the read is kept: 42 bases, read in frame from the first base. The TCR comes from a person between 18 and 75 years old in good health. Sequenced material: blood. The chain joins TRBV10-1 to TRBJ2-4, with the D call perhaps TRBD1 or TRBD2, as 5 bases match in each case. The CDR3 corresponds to CARGRRQGGHIQYF. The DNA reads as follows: TGCGCCAGGGGGAGAAGGCAGGGCGGGCACATTCAGTACTTC.